A single sample gave rise to the 8 T cell receptor beta chains below, sequenced in a study of memory CD4+ T cells and cytomegalovirus serostatus. Produced via immunoSEQ multiplex PCR; TCRdb's table is partial and in-frame only. The table shows tens of thousands of clones, with around 75% occurring only once. The sort gate was single viable CD3+CD4+CD8-CD45RO+ cells for memory CD4+ T cells. Sequencing used memory CD4+ T cells from blood. These receptor sequences come from an adult in good health and CMV-seronegative.

The chain employs TRBV5-1 and TRBJ2-5; D possibly corresponds to TRBD1 (6 bases). The better agreement between TRBJ2-7 and the DNA end casts doubt on the J call. Germline V gene lookup returns CDR1 SGHRS and CDR2 YFSETQ. The CDR3 runs to 13 residues. Here the CDR3 reads CASSLEKGVEQYF. The DNA for the CDR3 is TGCGCCAGCAGCTTGGAAAAGGGGGTCGAGCAGTACTTC.

This clone was observed a few times. The V gene is TRBV4-2, the J gene TRBJ2-7; 11 nucleotides match TRBD1. This CDR3 is 15 amino acids long. Germline lookup yields CDR1 LGHNA and CDR2 YNFKEQ. With V trimmed by 5 bases and J by 2 bases, 5 bases remained unmatched. CDR3 protein: CASSEGQGGTYEQYF. In DNA form, the CDR3 reads TGTGCCAGCAGCGAGGGACAGGGGGGAACCTACGAGCAGTACTTC.

The CDR3 loop reads CASSQDLGFNEQFF. The CDR3, as DNA: TGTGCCAGCAGCCAAGATCTCGGGTTTAATGAGCAGTTCTTC. V usage is TRBV14 and J usage is TRBJ2-1; D unclear. Trimming took off 0 bases at V and 7 bases at J, with 10 bases between the two ends. This CDR3 contains 14 residues. Germline V gene lookup returns CDR1 SGHDN and CDR2 FVKESK.

This clone was seen a single time. The rearrangement uses TRBV7-7 and TRBJ2-7; TRBD1 matches 8 bases. The V gene's germline CDR1 is SSHAT and CDR2 FNYEAQ (reference sequence). Germline trimming cut 4 bases from V and 5 bases from J; bases unmatched to any gene: 4. There are 13 residues in the CDR3. The CDR3 loop reads CASSYDRGHEQYF. Here the CDR3 DNA reads TGTGCCAGCAGCTATGACAGGGGACACGAGCAGTACTTC.

The V call is TRBV19, the J call TRBJ1-1, with 11 positions matching TRBD1. CDR1 LNHDA and CDR2 SQIVND come from the germline V gene (reference sequence). Trimming removed 3 bases from V and 6 bases from J; junction bases left unmatched: 6. The CDR3 is made up of 15 amino acids. The CDR3 DNA reads TGTGCCAGTAGTATCCTTCCGGGACAGGGGGCTGAAGCTTTCTTT. Translating gives CASSILPGQGAEAFF. The full variable domain, in which reference TRBV19 and TRBJ1-1 provide the parts outside the CDR3, is DGGITQSPKYLFRKEGQNVTLSCEQNLNHDAMYWYRQDPGQGLRLIYYSQIVNDFQKGDIAEGYSVSREKKESFPLTVTSAQKNPTAFYLCASSILPGQGAEAFFGQGTRLTVV.

The rearrangement uses TRBV11-2 and TRBJ2-2, with 9 bases aligning to TRBD2. Germline V gives CDR1 SGHAT, CDR2 FQNNGV. This CDR3 has 16 amino acids. J was trimmed by 7 bases and V by 1 base; bases with no gene match: 7. The CDR3 sequence: CASSLVLAGLGGELFF. The CDR3 bases are TGTGCCAGCAGCTTAGTCCTAGCGGGGTTGGGCGGGGAGCTGTTTTTT.

The chain couples TRBV18 to TRBJ2-3; D is possibly TRBD1 (5 bases). Germline V gene lookup returns CDR1 KGHSH and CDR2 LQKENI. V lost 3 bases and J lost 4, with 14 bases in between. The CDR3 spans 15 residues. The DNA for the CDR3 is TGTGCCAGCTCACCTTCTGTCCAGGGCTCAGATACGCAGTATTTT. Its protein is CASSPSVQGSDTQYF.

V usage is TRBV9 and J usage is TRBJ1-2; D is unclear. Trimming took 0 bases from V and 0 from J, leaving 9 bases between them. Per the germline V gene, CDR1 is SGDLS and CDR2 is YYNGEE. CDR3 length: 15 amino acids. CDR3 nucleotides: TGTGCCAGCAGCGTAGAGGCGGCAGCTAACTATGGCTACACCTTC. This codes for CASSVEAAANYGYTF.